The present TCR beta chain was sequenced within a study of T-cell memory formation after mild COVID-19. 5'RACE with constant-segment primers yielded barcoded, UMI-tagged TCR alpha and TCR beta cDNA libraries. TCRdb recomputed calls from the 5' RACE reads with MiXCR, one row per CDR3 protein. The data show more than 350,000 distinct CDR3 sequences, with more than 20% seen just once and around 13% held by the top ten. The TCR originated in an adult woman who had mild COVID-19 (a few samples of this study predate the infection). Cell type and time point are not known. The sequencing sample was made of PBMCs or a T cell subset sorted from them (not recorded which).

CDR3 coding DNA: TGCGCCAGCAGCCAAGGGGGACTAGCACATGAGCAGTTCTTC. This codes for CASSQGGLAHEQFF. The chain carries TRBV4-3 and TRBJ2-1; TRBD2 matches at 9 bases. V lost 1 base, J lost 8 bases, and 3 bases stayed unmatched. Per the germline V gene, CDR1 is LGHNA and CDR2 is YSLEER. The CDR3 covers 14 residues.